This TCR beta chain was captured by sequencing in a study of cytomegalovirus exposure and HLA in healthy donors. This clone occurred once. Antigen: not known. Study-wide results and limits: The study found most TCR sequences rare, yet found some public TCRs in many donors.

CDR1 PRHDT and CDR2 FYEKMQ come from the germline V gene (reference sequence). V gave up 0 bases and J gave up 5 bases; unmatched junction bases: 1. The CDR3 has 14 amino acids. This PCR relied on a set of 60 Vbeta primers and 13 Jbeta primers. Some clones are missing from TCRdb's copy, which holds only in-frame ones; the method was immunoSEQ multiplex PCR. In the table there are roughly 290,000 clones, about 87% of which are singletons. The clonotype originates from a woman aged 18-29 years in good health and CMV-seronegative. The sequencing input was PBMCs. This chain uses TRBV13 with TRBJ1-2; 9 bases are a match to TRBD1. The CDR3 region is CASSLGTGGYGYTF. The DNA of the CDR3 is TGTGCCAGCAGCTTAGGGACAGGGGGATATGGCTACACCTTC. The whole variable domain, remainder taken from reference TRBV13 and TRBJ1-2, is AAGVIQSPRHLIKEKRETATLKCYPIPRHDTVYWYQQGPGQDPQFLISFYEKMQSDKGSIPDRFSAQQFSDYHSELNMSSLELGDSALYFCASSLGTGGYGYTFGSGTRLTVV.